The 13 T cell receptor beta chains in this list originate from one sample, sequenced in a study of T cell clones after liver transplantation. Clones were read by immunoSEQ multiplex PCR, and TCRdb kept only the in-frame ones, dropping some. Found here are some 80,000 clones, less than 90% of them singletons; the top ten hold 2% to 2.5%. The starting material was CD4+ T cells from blood, obtained 48 months after liver transplant. The receptors come from a human patient who received a liver transplant. A subset of T cells may come from the graft donor.

The CDR3 reads CASKGAGVSGNTIYF. The CDR3 nucleotides read TGTGCCAGCAAGGGAGCTGGCGTCTCTGGAAACACCATATATTTT. This chain joins TRBV28 and TRBJ1-3, with no clear D. The CDR3 length is 15 residues. Trimming took off 7 bases at V and 0 bases at J, with 13 bases between the two ends. Germline CDR1 MDHEN, CDR2 SYDVKM.

This clone has just a few counts. J is TRBJ1-2 and V is TRBV28, with D tentatively TRBD1 (5 bases). The germline V gene has CDR1 MDHEN and CDR2 SYDVKM. V lost 1 base and J 5 bases, leaving 11 bases between the germline ends. CDR3 size: 14 residues. The CDR3 coding sequence is TGTGCCAGCAGTTTATCCGAAGGGGCATATGGCTACACCTTC. Protein sequence: CASSLSEGAYGYTF.

This rearrangement joins TRBV5-1 to TRBJ2-1; 11 bases line up with TRBD2. Germline lookup yields CDR1 SGHRS and CDR2 YFSETQ. The J segment lost 6 bases and the V segment lost 6 bases, leaving 5 bases of the junction unmatched. The CDR3 spans 14 residues. As DNA, the CDR3 is TGCGCCAGCAACCTAGCGGGGGGTGGCAATGAGCAGTTCTTC. This translates into CASNLAGGGNEQFF.

The chain employs TRBV6-6 and TRBJ2-7, with a possible D match to TRBD2 (6 bases). CDR1 is MNHNY and CDR2 is SVGAGI in the germline V gene (reference sequence). Trimming removed 7 bases at V and 7 bases at J, with 17 bases between. The CDR3 runs to 13 residues. The CDR3 loop reads CASKPGSLGEQYF. DNA of the CDR3: TGTGCCAGCAAACCCGGGAGCCTTGGGGAGCAGTACTTC.

The chain joins TRBV5-1 to TRBJ2-2; D remains ambiguous. The germline V and J ends were trimmed by 4 bases and 3 bases, with 10 bases remaining between them. CDR3 length equals 14 residues. Germline V gives CDR1 SGHRS, CDR2 YFSETQ. CDR3 in DNA: TGCGCCAGCAGCGTGACTGGCCACACCGGGGAGCTGTTTTTT. Translated: CASSVTGHTGELFF.

This rearrangement joins TRBV4-2 to TRBJ2-3; 8 bases are shared with TRBD1. Germline V gene sequence: CDR1 LGHNA, CDR2 YNFKEQ. J was trimmed by 5 bases and V by 0 bases; bases with no gene match: 4. CDR3 length: 15 residues. DNA for the CDR3: TGTGCCAGCAGCCAAGATGGGACAGGCGTAGATACGCAGTATTTT. Its protein product is CASSQDGTGVDTQYF.

The genes are TRBV21-1 and TRBJ1-2. TRBV21-1 is an annotated pseudogene. The CDR3 is made up of 18 amino acids. CDR3 in amino acids: CASSSRVGGPRSDYGYTF. The CDR3 DNA reads as TGTGCCAGCAGCTCCCGGGTCGGCGGGCCGCGCTCGGACTATGGCTACACCTTC.

The chain joins TRBV11-2 to TRBJ2-3, with unresolved D. From germline, CDR1 is SGHAT and CDR2 FQNNGV. The CDR3 covers 14 residues. V gave up 0 bases and J gave up 1 base, with 5 bases separating them. CDR3 sequence (DNA): TGTGCCAGCAGCTTAGACCGGGGCACAGATACGCAGTATTTT. Translating it yields CASSLDRGTDTQYF.

This chain joins TRBV9 and TRBJ2-3, with D possibly called TRBD1 or TRBD2 (5 bases each). This CDR3 spans 13 amino acids. Germline lookup yields CDR1 SGDLS and CDR2 YYNGEE. The germline V and J ends were trimmed by 0 bases and 6 bases, with 8 bases remaining between them. The CDR3 nucleotides are TGTGCCAGCAGCGTAGAGAGGGGCGATACGCAGTATTTT. This encodes CASSVERGDTQYF.

The rearrangement links TRBV9 to TRBJ2-7, with D perhaps matching TRBD1 (6 bases). The germline V and J ends were trimmed by 4 bases and 0 bases, with 11 bases remaining between them. Germline CDR1 reads SGDLS; CDR2 reads YYNGEE. The CDR3 runs 14 residues. The CDR3 loop reads CASSPQQGSYEQYF. The CDR3 DNA reads TGTGCCAGCAGCCCTCAACAGGGCTCCTACGAGCAGTACTTC. Based on the CDR3 plus reference TRBV9 and TRBJ2-7, the full variable domain is DSGVTQTPKHLITATGQRVTLRCSPRSGDLSVYWYQQSLDQGLQFLIQYYNGEERAKGNILERFSAQQFPDLHSELNLSSLELGDSALYFCASSPQQGSYEQYFGPGTRLTVT.

This chain joins TRBV5-1 and TRBJ2-1, with D perhaps matching TRBD2 (6 bases). Germline CDR1 is SGHRS and CDR2 is YFSETQ. V was trimmed by 5 bases and J by 6 bases, leaving 21 bases between them. The CDR3 has 16 amino acids. In DNA, the CDR3 is TGCGCCAGCAGGCGGGATTCTTCAGATGGAGGCAATGAGCAGTTCTTC. The encoded protein is CASRRDSSDGGNEQFF. The full variable domain, its missing parts supplied by reference TRBV5-1 and TRBJ2-1, is KAGVTQTPRYLIKTRGQQVTLSCSPISGHRSVSWYQQTPGQGLQFLFEYFSETQRNKGNFPGRFSGRQFSNSRSEMNVSTLELGDSALYLCASRRDSSDGGNEQFFGPGTRLTVL.

This clone was seen just once. The V and J genes are TRBV5-6 and TRBJ2-4, with TRBD2 matching over 13 bases. V lost 5 bases to trimming and J lost 0 bases; unmatched junction nucleotides: 11. The CDR3 contains 19 residues. The germline V gene encodes CDR1 SGHDT and CDR2 YYEEEE. The CDR3 protein is CASSSKLAGGNLAKNIQYF. As DNA, the CDR3 is TGTGCCAGCAGTTCTAAACTAGCGGGAGGGAACTTAGCCAAAAACATTCAGTACTTC.

This chain links TRBV5-1 with TRBJ1-3; D might be TRBD1 (5 bases). CDR3 length: 12 residues. Germline CDR1 reads SGHRS; CDR2 reads YFSETQ. Trimming took 0 bases from V and 15 from J, leaving 13 bases between them. The CDR3 DNA sequence: TGCGCCAGCAGCTTGGGACAAGGGACTCGATATTTT. Translation gives CASSLGQGTRYF.